These T cell receptor beta chains were read from a single sample in a study of blood T cell repertoires in COVID-19. Some clones are missing from TCRdb's copy, which holds only in-frame ones; the method was immunoSEQ multiplex PCR. The sample consists of tens of thousands of clones, 75% to 90% of them appearing once. The sequencing input was peripheral blood. Source of these receptors: a human donor with acute or convalescent COVID-19. The donor label of this sample is uncertain. The CDR3 runs from the conserved cysteine through the conserved F or W. The D gene is left open where the match is weak. Rows may omit the clone size; those that give it use once, few, many or a size class.

d_gene | j_gene | abundance | v_gene | len | CDR3aa | CDR3nt
NA | TRBJ1-2 | NA | TRBV19 | 13 | CASSIPGAVGYTF | TGTGCCAGTAGTATACCGGGAGCTGTGGGCTACACCTTC
TRBD1 | TRBJ1-1 | NA | TRBV7-9 | 13 | CASSLGTGTEAFF | TGTGCCAGCAGCCTGGGGACAGGCACTGAAGCTTTCTTT
NA | TRBJ1-2 | NA | TRBV3-1/TRBV3-2 | 14 | CASSQGDTNYGYTF | TGTGCCAGCAGCCAAGGGGACACTAACTATGGCTACACCTTC
NA | TRBJ1-4 | NA | TRBV28 | 14 | CASSQRTVDEKLFF | TGTGCCAGCAGTCAGAGGACAGTGGATGAAAAACTGTTTTTT
TRBD1 | TRBJ1-6 | NA | TRBV11-3 | 20 | CASSSRGRWDRGRIFSPLHF | TGTGCCAGCAGCTCTAGAGGACGATGGGACAGGGGACGAATTTTTTCACCCCTCCACTTT
TRBD1 | TRBJ1-5 | NA | TRBV30 | 14 | CAWQQGGGDQPQHF | TGTGCCTGGCAACAGGGGGGCGGTGATCAGCCCCAGCATTTT
TRBD2 | TRBJ2-3 | NA | TRBV28 | 14 | CASTLGLAYDTQYF | TGTGCCAGCACTCTGGGACTAGCTTACGATACGCAGTATTTT
NA | TRBJ1-1 | NA | TRBV7-8 | 16 | CASSLAGGQGNTEAFF | TGTGCCAGCAGCTTAGCAGGTGGGCAGGGGAACACTGAAGCTTTCTTT
TRBD2 | TRBJ2-7 | NA | TRBV3-1/TRBV3-2 | 14 | CASSQRGGSNEQYF | TGTGCCAGCAGCCAGAGGGGAGGGTCCAACGAGCAGTACTTC
TRBD2 | TRBJ2-1 | NA | TRBV4-3 | 21 | CASSPPGRGTSGSIIYNEQFF | TGCGCCAGCAGCCCCCCCGGCCGAGGAACTAGCGGGAGTATTATCTACAATGAGCAGTTCTTC
TRBD1 | TRBJ1-4 | NA | TRBV5-1 | 16 | CASSTTTGFSNEKLFF | TGCGCCAGCAGCACGACGACAGGGTTCAGTAATGAAAAACTGTTTTTT
TRBD2 | TRBJ2-1 | NA | TRBV18 | 16 | CASSPLRTSGNNEQFF | TGTGCCAGCTCGCCACTGAGGACTAGCGGAAACAATGAGCAGTTCTTC
NA | TRBJ2-3 | NA | TRBV6-2/TRBV6-3 | 16 | CASSYPGGVVTDTQYF | TGTGCCAGCAGTTACCCGGGGGGCGTCGTTACAGATACGCAGTATTTT
NA | TRBJ2-5 | few | TRBV7-9 | 12 | CASSPNQETQYF | TGTGCCAGCAGCCCAAACCAAGAGACCCAGTACTTC
NA | TRBJ2-3 | NA | TRBV20-1 | 14 | CSASSASGTDTQYF | TGCAGTGCTAGTTCGGCTAGCGGCACAGATACGCAGTATTTT
NA | TRBJ2-5 | NA | TRBV27 | 17 | CASSLTFGRLLQETQYF | TGTGCCAGCAGTTTAACATTCGGAAGACTACTCCAAGAGACCCAGTACTTC
NA | TRBJ1-4 | NA | TRBV6-5 | 14 | CASSLSGGKEKLFF | TGTGCCAGCAGCCTCTCAGGAGGGAAGGAAAAACTGTTTTTT